The source of this T cell receptor (beta chain) is a study of identical twins. With respect to this clonotype: Antigen unknown.

The CDR3 consists of 16 residues. CDR1 and CDR2 from the germline V gene are SGHNT and YYREEE (reference sequence). The junction had 5 bases not matched to a gene; V was cut back by 5 bases and J by 4 bases. Unique molecular identifiers were present on the cDNA, and a universal primer site came from template switching. Via MiXCR, TCRdb re-called the 5' RACE reads, giving one row per CDR3 protein. This sample has 1.5 million to 2 million distinct CDR3 sequences, with around a third found just once. Each donor (without exception) was a healthy Caucasian. Study findings and constraints: Its conclusions, products of cross-sectional statistical analysis, did not come from following the same donors.

The source is a newborn girl in good health. Sequenced sample: cord blood. The chain combines TRBV5-4 with TRBJ2-3; 15 bases fit TRBD2. This CDR3 reads CASRPGLAGGADTQYF. DNA of the CDR3: TGTGCCAGCAGACCTGGACTAGCGGGAGGGGCAGATACGCAGTATTTT. The full variable domain, rest sourced from reference TRBV5-4 and TRBJ2-3, is ETGVTQSPTHLIKTRGQQVTLRCSSQSGHNTVSWYQQALGQGPQFIFQYYREEENGRGNFPPRFSGLQFPNYSSELNVNALELDDSALYLCASRPGLAGGADTQYFGPGTRLTVL.